Following are 14 T cell receptor beta chains from one sample sequenced in a study of T cells after posttransplantation cyclophosphamide. Libraries were prepared by immunoSEQ multiplex PCR; TCRdb keeps only in-frame clonotypes and omits some of them. The profile covers 34,000 or so clones, none occurring a single time. Material: PBMCs. The receptors were gathered from a woman in her 50s in good health and a related stem cell transplant donor.

This clone was detected many times. The chain recombines TRBV30 with TRBJ2-1, with 8 bases matching TRBD2. Unmatched junction bases numbered 11, after V lost 0 bases and J lost 7 bases. Per the germline V gene, CDR1 is GTSNPN and CDR2 is SVGIG (reference sequence). The CDR3 loop spans 16 amino acids. The CDR3 coding sequence is TGTGCCTGGAGTGTAGGGTCAGCGGGAGCGTGGAATGAGCAGTTCTTC. This sequence encodes CAWSVGSAGAWNEQFF.

This clone was recorded many times. This chain connects TRBV7-6 to TRBJ2-7, with D unclear. Germline CDR1 reads SGHVS; CDR2 reads FNYEAQ. V was trimmed by 4 bases and J by 5 bases, leaving 15 bases between them. This CDR3 comprises 14 residues. The CDR3 region is CASSSLGRYDEQYF. DNA for the CDR3: TGTGCCAGCAGCTCCCTTGGTAGATACGACGAGCAGTACTTC. Full variable domain (rest looked up from reference TRBV7-6 and TRBJ2-7): GAGVSQSPRYKVTKRGQDVALRCDPISGHVSLYWYRQALGQGPEFLTYFNYEAQQDKSGLPNDRFSAERPEGSISTLTIQRTEQRDSAMYRCASSSLGRYDEQYFGPGTRLTVT.

This clone was counted only a few times. This chain links TRBV30 with TRBJ2-5, with D possibly matching TRBD1 (6 bases). Germline V lookup: CDR1 GTSNPN, CDR2 SVGIG (reference sequence). CDR3 length: 14 residues. Deletions cut 1 base from V and 5 bases from J, with 14 bases between. The CDR3 DNA is TGTGCCTGGAGTGAAAACGGACAGAAGGAGACCCAGTACTTC. Encoded protein: CAWSENGQKETQYF. The full variable domain, with the rest looked up from reference TRBV30 and TRBJ2-5, is SQTIHQWPATLVQPVGSPLSLECTVEGTSNPNLYWYRQAAGRGLQLLFYSVGIGQISSEVPQNLSASRPQDRQFILSSKKLLLSDSGFYLCAWSENGQKETQYFGPGTRLLVL.

This clone showed up many times. The J gene is TRBJ1-2, the V gene TRBV28; 9 bases fit TRBD1. The CDR3 has 16 residues. Germline trimming cut 4 bases from V and 4 bases from J; bases unmatched to any gene: 10. In germline, CDR1 is MDHEN, CDR2 SYDVKM. The CDR3 region is CASSYGTGTTFYGYTF. CDR3 coding DNA: TGTGCCAGCAGTTACGGGACAGGGACAACCTTCTATGGCTACACCTTC.

This clone came up a few times. The chain carries TRBV4-2 and TRBJ1-2; 8 bases agree with TRBD1. In germline, CDR1 is LGHNA, CDR2 YNFKEQ. The CDR3 contains 15 residues. With V trimmed by 0 bases and J by 8 bases, 8 bases remained unmatched. The CDR3 DNA reads as TGTGCCAGCAGCCAAGACCCGACAGGGGCAAGCGGCTACACCTTC. As protein: CASSQDPTGASGYTF.

The chain joins TRBV29-1 to TRBJ1-2; TRBD1 matches 9 bases. The V and J ends lost 6 bases and 4 bases, in that order; junction bases with no gene match: 6. This CDR3 spans 13 amino acids. CDR1 is SQVTM and CDR2 is ANQGSEA in the germline V gene. The DNA for the CDR3 is TGCAGCGTAGGGACAGGGCGGGCCTATGGCTACACCTTC. This gives the protein CSVGTGRAYGYTF.

This clone was observed many times. V gene TRBV7-3 combines with J gene TRBJ2-1; tentatively, D is TRBD1 (5 bases). Trimming removed 0 bases at V and 1 base at J, with 19 bases between. Germline CDR1 is SGHTA and CDR2 is FQGTGA. This CDR3 region has 19 residues. CDR3 coding DNA: TGTGCCAGCAGCTTAACGGGTTCACAGGCCTACAGGTCCTACAATGAGCAGTTCTTC. Residues: CASSLTGSQAYRSYNEQFF.

Ten or more counts support this clone. V is TRBV7-9 and J is TRBJ2-1; 11 positions agree with TRBD2. V was clipped by 3 bases and J by 4 bases; unmatched bases: 5. Germline assignment: CDR1 SEHNR and CDR2 FQNEAQ (reference sequence). This CDR3 spans 16 amino acids. CDR3 sequence: CASSLGTSGLYNEQFF. The CDR3 DNA is TGTGCCAGCAGCTTGGGGACTAGCGGATTATACAATGAGCAGTTCTTC.

This clone was detected many times. The V and J genes are TRBV18 and TRBJ2-3; 8 bases align to TRBD1. This CDR3 contains 15 residues. Germline CDR1 is KGHSH and CDR2 is LQKENI. J gave up 1 base and V 2 bases, and 2 bases lay outside the gene matches. The CDR3 protein is CASSPTGQGTDTQYF. In nucleotides, the CDR3 is TGTGCCAGCTCACCAACGGGACAGGGCACAGATACGCAGTATTTT.

This sequence joins TRBV7-8 and TRBJ1-5; D is uncertain. CDR3 length: 14 residues. Deletions cut 5 bases from V and 2 bases from J, with 10 bases between. From germline, CDR1 is SGHVS and CDR2 FQNEAQ. The CDR3 loop is CASSPGAGNQPQHF. The CDR3 DNA reads as TGTGCCAGCAGCCCAGGAGCGGGCAATCAGCCCCAGCATTTT.

This clone was found many times. The rearrangement links TRBV6-2 or TRBV6-3 to TRBJ2-7, with 8 bases lining up with TRBD1. V was clipped by 6 bases and J by 8 bases; unmatched bases: 12. CDR1 is MNHEY, CDR2 SVGEGT, per germline. The CDR3 is 14 residues long. The CDR3 sequence: CASSPGTGVSQQYF. Written as DNA, the CDR3 is TGTGCCAGCAGCCCCGGGACAGGAGTTTCGCAGCAGTACTTC.

This clone was seen only a few times. The chain has TRBV12-3 or TRBV12-4 and TRBJ2-5, with D unresolved. The CDR3 has 13 amino acids. V was pared by 6 bases and J by 3 bases, with 11 bases between. The CDR3 is CASRLNLEETQYF. For the CDR3, the DNA is TGTGCCAGCAGGTTAAACCTAGAAGAGACCCAGTACTTC.

The table lists this clone with many counts. The gene calls are TRBV19 and TRBJ1-4, with D hard to call. Germline CDR1 and CDR2: LNHDA and SQIVND (reference sequence). The CDR3 has 12 amino acids. The germline V and J ends were trimmed by 3 bases and 12 bases, with 11 bases remaining between them. For the CDR3, the DNA is TGTGCCAGTAGTATCAGGCGGGGTGAACTGTTTTTT. As protein: CASSIRRGELFF.

This clone was found many times. The V call is TRBV7-9, the J call TRBJ1-4, with 10 bases lining up with TRBD1. Germline CDR1 reads SEHNR; CDR2 reads FQNEAQ (reference sequence). The CDR3 consists of 13 residues. V shed 10 bases and J 5 bases; nucleotides not matched to a gene: 4. CDR3 DNA sequence: TGTGCCACCAAGGACAGGGGGAATGAAAAACTGTTTTTT. It encodes CATKDRGNEKLFF.